The present T cell receptor (beta chain) was sequenced within a study of cytomegalovirus exposure and HLA in healthy donors. The CDR3 has 17 amino acids. Germline CDR1 is SSHAT and CDR2 is FNYEAQ (reference sequence). Amplification used 60 Vbeta primers and 13 Jbeta primers. Generated by immunoSEQ multiplex PCR, the TCRdb table keeps only in-frame clones and is missing some. Of around 130,000 clones in the sample, 70% to 85% were seen once. As to this clone: The junction departs from the called germline gene at one end, perhaps through a read error.

The rearrangement uses TRBV7-7 and TRBJ2-1; 11 positions match TRBD2. The sequence came from a boy aged 2 to 10 in good health and CMV-seronegative. Sequencing used PBMCs. The DNA of the CDR3 is TGTGCTAGCAGCTTAATTAGCGGGAGGGCCACGGGGTATGAGCAGTTCTTC. Residues: CASSLISGRATGYEQFF.